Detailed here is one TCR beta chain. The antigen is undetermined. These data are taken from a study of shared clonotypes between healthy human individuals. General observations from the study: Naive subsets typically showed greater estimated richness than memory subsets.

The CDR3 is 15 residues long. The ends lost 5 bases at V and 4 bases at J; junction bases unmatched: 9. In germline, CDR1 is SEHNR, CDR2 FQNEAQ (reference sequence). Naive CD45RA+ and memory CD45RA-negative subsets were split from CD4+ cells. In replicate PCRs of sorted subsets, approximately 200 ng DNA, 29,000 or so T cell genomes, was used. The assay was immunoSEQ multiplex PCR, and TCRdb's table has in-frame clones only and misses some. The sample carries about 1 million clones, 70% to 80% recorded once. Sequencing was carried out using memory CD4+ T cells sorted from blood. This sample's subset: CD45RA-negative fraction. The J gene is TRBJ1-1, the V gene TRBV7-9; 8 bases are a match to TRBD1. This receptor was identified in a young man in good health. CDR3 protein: CASSEQGVGGTEAFF. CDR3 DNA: TGTGCCAGCAGCGAACAGGGGGTTGGGGGCACTGAAGCTTTCTTT. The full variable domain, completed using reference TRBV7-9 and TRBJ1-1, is DTGVSQNPRHKITKRGQNVTFRCDPISEHNRLYWYRQTLGQGPEFLTYFQNEAQLEKSRLLSDRFSAERPKGSFSTLEIQRTEQGDSAMYLCASSEQGVGGTEAFFGQGTRLTVV.